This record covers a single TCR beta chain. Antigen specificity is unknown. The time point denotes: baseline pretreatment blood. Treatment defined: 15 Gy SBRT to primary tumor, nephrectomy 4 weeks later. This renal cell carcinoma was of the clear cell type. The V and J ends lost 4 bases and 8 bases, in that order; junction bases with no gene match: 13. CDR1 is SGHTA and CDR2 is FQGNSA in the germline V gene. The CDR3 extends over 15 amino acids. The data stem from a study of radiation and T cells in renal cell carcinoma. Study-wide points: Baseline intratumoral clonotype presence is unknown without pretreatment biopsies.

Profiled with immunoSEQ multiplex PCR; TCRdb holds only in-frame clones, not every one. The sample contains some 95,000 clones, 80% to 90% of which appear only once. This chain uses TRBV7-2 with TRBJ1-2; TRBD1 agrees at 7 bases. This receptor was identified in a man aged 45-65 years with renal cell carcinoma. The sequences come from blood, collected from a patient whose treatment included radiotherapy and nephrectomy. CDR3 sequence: CASSYAGTALEGYTF. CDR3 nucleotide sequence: TGTGCCAGCAGCTATGCCGGGACAGCTCTAGAAGGCTACACCTTC.